This T cell receptor (beta chain) was documented in a study of shared clonotypes between healthy human individuals (TCRdb year 2020). Study-wide context: The cohort included a few men and a couple of women between 18 and 49 years of age. The study deeply sequenced blood TCR repertoires of several healthy adults to estimate repertoire size and the extent of clonotype sharing between individuals. Different laboratories and diverse techniques were used to prepare libraries and sequence TCR repertoires, to increase sequencing depth and limit assay-specific biases. Per donor, leukapheresis produced somewhere between about 0.94 and 9.5 billion PBMCs.

What the authors observed across the whole study: The small number of donors limited the genetic and exposure-history diversity represented. Only blood was sampled, and tissue TCR repertoires likely differ from those in blood. Pairwise subsampling led to the expectation that sequencing depth would affect the degree of clonotype sharing among donors.

Donors were healthy HIV-negative adults with no recently reported acute infections or vaccinations. Every donor was a Caucasian adult residing in Nashville, Tennessee, USA. In the unsorted samples, 87 million or so PBMCs were counted, and genomic DNA was extracted using the QIAamp DNA Blood Mini kit. After blood collection by leukapheresis, PBMCs were isolated using Ficoll-Histopaque density gradient centrifugation and then cryopreserved in the vapor phase of liquid nitrogen. The junction carries 11 bases between V and J, which are trimmed by 0 bases and 1 base respectively. Counted from cysteine to phenylalanine, this CDR3 has 17 amino acids. Here the CDR3 DNA is all that survives: 51 bases in frame from base 1. CDR1 SGHRS and CDR2 YFSETQ are derived from the germline V gene. As concerns this clone: Its antigen is currently not known. Per-base quality was not reported, and no clone a single base away is much larger than it.

TCR CDR3 regions were amplified from genomic DNA by multiplex PCR using the deep immunoSEQ assay. For each cell subset, the extracted genomic DNA was distributed evenly across all wells of several immunoSEQ 96-well plates, and each plate served as one replicate. For unsorted PBMC, each replicate PCR was loaded with about 300 ng genomic DNA, equivalent to roughly 33,000 T cell genomes. Genomic DNA from unsorted PBMC was sequenced over ten immunoSEQ deep assay plates. Purified libraries were quantified with a Qubit 3.0 fluorometer, sized on a Bioanalyzer 2100, and re-quantified with the KAPA Library Quantification kit. Each immunoSEQ 96-well plate was sequenced on its own single-read 150-cycle Illumina NextSeq 550 flow cell. The authors' analysis ran thus. The immunoSEQ output contained only junctional sequences without quality scores, so filtering could not match that applied to full-length reads. Sequences were annotated with PyIR, a Python wrapper for IgBLAST v1.9, and V/J genes and CDR3 were assigned using IMGT germline references. Reads with weak V/J assignments (E-value above 1e-6), missing CDR3, stop codons, out-of-frame junctions, or ambiguous translated residues were removed. V3J clonotypes were defined by identical inferred V gene, J gene, and CDR3 amino acid sequence. The percentage overlap between two repertoires was calculated by dividing the number of shared unique clonotypes by the size of the smaller repertoire. RTK rarefaction, the Chao1 estimator, and Recon v2.1 estimates of unobserved clonotypes were used to assess repertoire richness. The table comes from immuneACCESS by way of TCRdb, which keeps in-frame sequences with V and J called. Part of the clones is missing from these tables; in studies checked, under half for an unresolved V gene and the rest for unknown reasons. The V and J calls and clone size were taken over from that table, and D and trimming were inferred from the DNA. The sample contains 450,000 or so clones, more than 70% of them found a single time. The leading ten clones occupy about 12% of the sample.

The specimen was PBMCs. This clonotype was sampled from a woman in her forties in good health. Some clones in this sample may be carry-over from other donors' samples. The rearrangement combines TRBV5-1 with TRBJ2-6, and perhaps TRBD2 as D gene, on 6 matching bases. The DNA is TGCGCCAGCAGCTTGGGGTCAGGGAGGTCTGGGGCCAACGTCCTGACTTTC. This is translated as CASSLGSGRSGANVLTF.